The rows below give T cell receptor beta chains drawn from one sample of a study of blood T cell repertoires in COVID-19. Clones were read by immunoSEQ multiplex PCR, and TCRdb kept only the in-frame ones, dropping some. Here the sample spans approximately 260,000 clones, approximately 84% being singletons. Sequencing was carried out using peripheral blood. Receptors originate from a human donor in a cohort sampled during active COVID-19. Both conserved end residues are part of each CDR3. A D gene is named only where the DNA matches it firmly. Clone size appears in some rows only: once, few, many, or a class for an expanded clone.

>14|TRBV4-2|once|TRBJ2-1|TRBD2
CASSQEPAGEEQFF
TGTGCCAGCAGCCAAGAACCAGCGGGGGAAGAGCAGTTCTTC
>16|TRBV7-6|NA|TRBJ2-7|TRBD2
CASSSLRSGSFHEQYF
TGTGCCAGCAGCTCACTCCGGAGCGGGAGTTTCCACGAGCAGTACTTC
>14|TRBV7-9|few|TRBJ1-4|NA
CASSLGGGNEKLFF
TGTGCCAGCAGCTTAGGAGGTGGTAATGAAAAACTGTTTTTT
>17|TRBV7-9|NA|TRBJ2-3|TRBD2
CASSPAPLAEGRDTQYF
TGTGCCAGCAGCCCCGCTCCCCTAGCGGAGGGGAGGGATACGCAGTATTTT
>13|TRBV9|once|TRBJ2-3|NA
CASSTGFGDTQYF
TGTGCCAGCAGTACAGGGTTTGGCGATACGCAGTATTTT
>14|TRBV4-1|NA|TRBJ1-1|NA
CASSTQQGNGEAFF
TGCGCCAGCAGCACCCAACAGGGTAATGGTGAAGCTTTCTTT
>15|TRBV5-4|NA|TRBJ1-2|NA
CASSHGQGRLGGYTF
TGTGCCAGCAGCCACGGGCAGGGAAGACTAGGCGGCTACACCTTC
>15|TRBV7-3|NA|TRBJ2-1|TRBD2
CASSLGTSFRDEQFF
TGTGCCAGCAGCTTAGGGACTAGCTTCAGGGATGAGCAGTTCTTC
>16|TRBV5-5|once|TRBJ2-1|TRBD1
CASSHGQGGSYNEQFF
TGTGCCAGCAGCCACGGACAGGGAGGCTCCTACAATGAGCAGTTCTTC
>15|TRBV6-5|NA|TRBJ2-3|TRBD1
CAADLDRAGTDTQYF
TGTGCCGCCGACCTAGACAGGGCAGGAACAGATACGCAGTATTTT
>16|TRBV10-3|NA|TRBJ1-2|TRBD1
CAISESGTGDLYGYTF
TGTGCCATCAGTGAGTCCGGGACAGGGGACCTTTATGGCTACACCTTC
>15|TRBV5-1|NA|TRBJ2-5|NA
CASSRTLGLLETQYF
TGCGCCAGCAGCAGGACTTTGGGCCTTTTGGAGACCCAGTACTTC
>15|TRBV7-2|NA|TRBJ1-6|TRBD1
CASSQGQLNNSPLHF
TGTGCCAGCAGCCAGGGACAGCTGAATAATTCACCCCTCCACTTT
>13|TRBV6-4|NA|TRBJ2-3|NA
CASSAGGTDTQYF
TGTGCCAGCAGTGCGGGAGGCACAGATACGCAGTATTTT
>13|TRBV6-6|few|TRBJ1-2|NA
CASTPDSNYGYTF
TGTGCCAGCACCCCAGACAGTAACTATGGCTACACCTTC
>13|TRBV12-3/TRBV12-4|NA|TRBJ1-1|NA
CASSLALAGEAFF
TGTGCCAGCAGTTTAGCGCTGGCAGGGGAGGCTTTCTTT
>13|TRBV10-3|NA|TRBJ2-7|TRBD1
CAIRAWDRGLEYF
TGTGCCATCAGAGCTTGGGACAGGGGGTTGGAGTACTTC
>11|TRBV20-1|NA|TRBJ1-2|NA
CSASPSNGYTF
TGCAGTGCTAGCCCCTCTAATGGCTACACCTTC
>11|TRBV29-1|once|TRBJ2-3|NA
CSVEVVLTQYF
TGCAGCGTTGAGGTAGTCCTTACGCAGTATTTT
>13|TRBV12-3/TRBV12-4|NA|TRBJ2-5|TRBD2
CASSREAMGTQYF
TGTGCCAGCAGTCGGGAGGCCATGGGGACCCAGTACTTC
>15|TRBV5-4|NA|TRBJ2-1|NA
CASSSTGERLNEQFF
TGTGCCAGCAGTTCAACGGGGGAGCGGCTAAATGAGCAGTTCTTC
>14|TRBV6-2/TRBV6-3|once|TRBJ2-1|NA
CASSYSMPQVEQFF
TGTGCCAGCAGTTACTCGATGCCCCAGGTGGAGCAGTTCTTC
>14|TRBV7-2|NA|TRBJ1-3|NA
CASSSQVSGNTIYF
TGTGCCAGCAGCTCACAGGTTTCCGGAAACACCATATATTTT
>12|TRBV11-2|NA|TRBJ2-3|NA
CASSPRADTQYF
TGTGCCAGCAGTCCCCGGGCAGATACGCAGTATTTT
>13|TRBV27|NA|TRBJ2-1|TRBD2
CATLAGGLNEQFF
TGTGCCACCTTAGCGGGAGGTTTAAATGAGCAGTTCTTC
>14|TRBV7-2|NA|TRBJ2-5|NA
CASSLTGDQETQYF
TGTGCCAGCAGCTTAACGGGGGACCAAGAGACCCAGTACTTC
>13|TRBV29-1|NA|TRBJ1-1|TRBD1
CSVAGAPGTGSRF
TGCAGCGTTGCGGGGGCCCCCGGGACAGGGTCTCGGTTT
>14|TRBV5-4|once|TRBJ2-5|NA
CASRIMGLGETQYF
TGTGCCAGCAGGATCATGGGGCTAGGGGAGACCCAGTACTTC
>16|TRBV28|NA|TRBJ1-2|TRBD1
CASSSTGTGFTYGYTF
TGTGCCAGCAGTTCTACCGGGACAGGGTTCACCTATGGCTACACCTTC
>13|TRBV6-5|few|TRBJ2-2|NA
CASSLLNTGELFF
TGTGCCAGCAGTCTCTTGAACACCGGGGAGCTGTTTTTT
>15|TRBV7-8|NA|TRBJ2-4|NA
CASKEQGGVKNIQYF
TGTGCCAGCAAAGAGCAAGGAGGGGTCAAAAACATTCAGTACTTC
>13|TRBV19|NA|TRBJ2-3|TRBD2
CASSRNGGNTQYF
TGTGCCAGTAGTAGAAACGGGGGGAATACGCAGTATTTT
>12|TRBV2|few|TRBJ2-5|NA
CASRSVQETQYF
TGTGCCAGCAGGTCCGTCCAAGAGACCCAGTACTTC
>15|TRBV28|NA|TRBJ2-5|NA
CASSQNPGGRETQYF
TGTGCCAGCAGCCAGAACCCAGGGGGGAGGGAGACCCAGTACTTC
>14|TRBV28|NA|TRBJ2-7|NA
CASSLGGTLNEQYF
TGTGCCAGCAGTTTGGGGGGAACCCTAAACGAGCAGTACTTC
>15|TRBV11-3|NA|TRBJ2-2|NA
CASSSATVATGELFF
TGTGCCAGCAGCTCCGCAACAGTTGCCACCGGGGAGCTGTTTTTT
>16|TRBV6-5|NA|TRBJ2-2|TRBD1
CASSSDRGGNTGELFF
TGTGCCAGCAGTTCCGACAGGGGCGGGAACACCGGGGAGCTGTTTTTT